This TCR beta chain originates from a study of T cells in Graves' hyperthyroidism and ophthalmopathy. What was amplified from RNA transcripts were TCR beta CDR3 regions. RT-PCR in the first round (using the HTBI primer set) targeted the TCR CDR3. TCRdb called the multiplex PCR reads again in MiXCR, with one record for every CDR3 protein. The profile shows hundreds of thousands of distinct CDR3 sequences, about 45% of them singletons. V was clipped by 1 base and J by 8 bases, with 15 bases between them. The length of the CDR3 is 14 residues. Germline V gene data show CDR1 as SNHLY and CDR2 as FYNNEI. Details on this clonotype: Antigen unknown.

Overall study results and limits: Among thyroid clonotypes expanded above 0.001, most also appeared in blood.

Exclusion of a patient resulted from uncontrolled infection, other autoimmune disease, pregnancy or lactation. V is TRBV2 and J is TRBJ2-7, with TRBD1 as a possible D gene (6 bases). The sequenced sample was peripheral blood or thyroid tissue (not recorded which). This TCR was sampled from an adult man with Graves' disease, either hyperthyroidism or ophthalmopathy (not recorded which). CDR3 nucleotides: TGTGCCAGCAGTGAAGGAGGGGGTCAGCCCCAGCAGTACTTC. Translation gives CASSEGGGQPQQYF.